These 3 T cell receptor beta chains were sequenced from one sample in a study of neoadjuvant nivolumab and ipilimumab in lung cancer. Here immunoSEQ multiplex PCR was the method, and the copy in TCRdb shows in-frame clones only, minus some. The sample yields approximately 6,300 clones, 65% seen once. The sequencing here drew on tumor tissue, taken after neoadjuvant nivolumab, alone or with ipilimumab, at or shortly before surgery. The receptors shown here come from an adult with non-small cell lung cancer.

The genes are TRBV6-6 and TRBJ2-7, with 7 bases identical to TRBD2. This CDR3 comprises 16 residues. The germline V gene has CDR1 MNHNY and CDR2 SVGAGI (reference sequence). V shed 4 bases, J shed 0 bases, and the junction held 9 bases outside the gene matches. DNA for the CDR3: TGTGCCAGCAGTTCCAAGACTAGCACTAGCTCCTACGAGCAGTACTTC. It encodes CASSSKTSTSSYEQYF.

Here the CDR3 reads CASSLTVSGSPHGEQYF. Written as DNA, the CDR3 is TGTGCCAGCAGCCTAACTGTTTCGGGGTCTCCCCACGGCGAGCAGTACTTC. This chain links TRBV4-2 with TRBJ2-7; TRBD2 might be the D (5 bases). Per germline, CDR1 LGHNA and CDR2 YNFKEQ. Trimming took off 4 bases at V and 6 bases at J, with 25 bases between the two ends. CDR3 length equals 17 residues.

Only a few counts were recorded for this clone. This chain uses TRBV29-1 with TRBJ1-1; D is possibly TRBD1 (5 bases). CDR3 length equals 12 residues. V was trimmed by 6 bases and J by 11 bases, leaving 19 bases between them. CDR1 and CDR2 (germline): SQVTM, ANQGSEA. The CDR3 loop is CSVPGGTEKAFF. For the CDR3, the DNA is TGCAGCGTCCCCGGAGGGACGGAGAAGGCTTTCTTT.